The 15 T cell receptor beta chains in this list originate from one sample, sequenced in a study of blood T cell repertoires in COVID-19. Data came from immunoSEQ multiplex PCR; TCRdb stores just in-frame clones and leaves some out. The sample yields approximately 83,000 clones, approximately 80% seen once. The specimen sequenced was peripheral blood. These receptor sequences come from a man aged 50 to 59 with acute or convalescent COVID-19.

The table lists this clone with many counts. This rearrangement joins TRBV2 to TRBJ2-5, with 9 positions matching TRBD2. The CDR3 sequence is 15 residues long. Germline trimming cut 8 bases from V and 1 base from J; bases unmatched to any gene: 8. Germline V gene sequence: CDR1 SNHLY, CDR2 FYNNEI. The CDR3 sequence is CASGEASGAQETQYF. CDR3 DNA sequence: TGTGCCAGCGGCGAGGCTAGCGGGGCCCAAGAGACCCAGTACTTC.

CDR3 sequence: CASSEGGTGGNTIYF. The CDR3 DNA is TGTGCCAGCAGTGAAGGCGGGACAGGTGGAAACACCATATATTTT. V is TRBV6-1 and J is TRBJ1-3, with 8 bases lining up with TRBD1. The CDR3 contains 15 residues. Germline CDR1 and CDR2: MNHNS and SASEGT. V shed 1 base, J shed 3 bases, and the junction held 2 bases outside the gene matches.

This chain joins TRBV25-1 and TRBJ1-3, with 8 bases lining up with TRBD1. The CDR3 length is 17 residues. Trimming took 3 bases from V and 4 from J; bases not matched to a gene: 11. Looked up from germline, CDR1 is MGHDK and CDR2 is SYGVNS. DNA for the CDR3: TGTGCCAGCAGTGACCCTACAGGGGGATCGGGAGGAAACACCATATATTTT. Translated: CASSDPTGGSGGNTIYF.

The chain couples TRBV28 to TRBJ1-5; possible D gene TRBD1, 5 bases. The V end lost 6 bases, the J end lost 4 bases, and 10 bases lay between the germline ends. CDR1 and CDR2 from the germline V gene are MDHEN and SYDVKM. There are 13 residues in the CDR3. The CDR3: CASRETENQPQHF. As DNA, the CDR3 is TGTGCCAGCAGGGAGACAGAGAATCAGCCCCAGCATTTT.

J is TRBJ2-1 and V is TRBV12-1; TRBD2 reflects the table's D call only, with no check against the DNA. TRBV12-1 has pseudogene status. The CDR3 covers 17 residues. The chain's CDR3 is CASSRPGLVSNYNEQFF. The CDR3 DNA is TGTGCCAGCAGCCGCCCGGGACTAGTAAGCAACTACAATGAGCAGTTCTTC.

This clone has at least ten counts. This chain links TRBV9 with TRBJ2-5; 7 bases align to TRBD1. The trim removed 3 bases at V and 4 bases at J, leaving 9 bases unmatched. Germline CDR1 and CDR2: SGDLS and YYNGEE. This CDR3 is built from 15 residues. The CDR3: CASSAPTGVGETQYF. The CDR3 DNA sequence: TGTGCCAGCAGCGCCCCAACAGGGGTCGGAGAGACCCAGTACTTC.

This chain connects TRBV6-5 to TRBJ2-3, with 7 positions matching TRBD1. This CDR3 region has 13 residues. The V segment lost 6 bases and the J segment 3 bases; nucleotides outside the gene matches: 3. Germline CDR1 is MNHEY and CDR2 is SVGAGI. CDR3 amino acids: CASRQGLTDTQYF. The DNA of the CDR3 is TGTGCCAGCAGACAGGGGTTAACAGATACGCAGTATTTT.

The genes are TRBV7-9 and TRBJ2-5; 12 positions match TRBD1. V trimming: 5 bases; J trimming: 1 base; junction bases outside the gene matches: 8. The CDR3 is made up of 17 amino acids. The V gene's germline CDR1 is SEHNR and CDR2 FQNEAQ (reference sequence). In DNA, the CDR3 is TGTGCCAGCAGCCTCGGGGGGACAGGGGGCCCCCAAGAGACCCAGTACTTC. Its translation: CASSLGGTGGPQETQYF. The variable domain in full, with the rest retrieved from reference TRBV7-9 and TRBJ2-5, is DTGVSQNPRHKITKRGQNVTFRCDPISEHNRLYWYRQTLGQGPEFLTYFQNEAQLEKSRLLSDRFSAERPKGSFSTLEIQRTEQGDSAMYLCASSLGGTGGPQETQYFGPGTRLLVL.

The CDR3 DNA reads TGCGCCAGCAGTCGGGGAATAGGCAATCAGCCCCAGCATTTT. It is translated as CASSRGIGNQPQHF. The rearrangement links TRBV10-2 to TRBJ1-5; D gene unclear. This CDR3 comprises 14 residues. CDR1 is WSHSY, CDR2 SAAADI, per germline. The V gene lost 5 bases and the J gene lost 2 bases, with 10 bases spanning the gap.

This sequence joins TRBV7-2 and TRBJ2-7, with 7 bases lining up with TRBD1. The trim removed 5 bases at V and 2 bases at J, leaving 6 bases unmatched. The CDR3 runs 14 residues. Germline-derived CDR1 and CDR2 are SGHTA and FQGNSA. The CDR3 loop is CASSPDRATYEQYF. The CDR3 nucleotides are TGTGCCAGCAGCCCAGACAGGGCCACCTACGAGCAGTACTTC.

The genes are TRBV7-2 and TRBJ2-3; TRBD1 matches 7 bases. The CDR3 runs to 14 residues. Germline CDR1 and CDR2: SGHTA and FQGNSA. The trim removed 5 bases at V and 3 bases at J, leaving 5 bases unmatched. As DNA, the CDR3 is TGTGCCAGCAGCCTAGGACAGGTTACAGATACGCAGTATTTT. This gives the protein CASSLGQVTDTQYF.

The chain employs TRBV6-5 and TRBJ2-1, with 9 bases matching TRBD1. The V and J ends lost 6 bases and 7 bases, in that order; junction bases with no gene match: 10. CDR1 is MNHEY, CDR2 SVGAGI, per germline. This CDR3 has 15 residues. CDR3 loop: CASRDFRDRVNEQFF. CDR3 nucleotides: TGTGCCAGCAGAGACTTCCGGGACAGGGTTAATGAGCAGTTCTTC.

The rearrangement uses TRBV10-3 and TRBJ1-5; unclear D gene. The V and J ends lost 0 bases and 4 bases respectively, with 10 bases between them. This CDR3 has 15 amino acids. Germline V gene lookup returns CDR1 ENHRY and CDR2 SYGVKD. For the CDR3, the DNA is TGTGCCATCAGTGAGTCTTCCGCAGATAATCAGCCCCAGCATTTT. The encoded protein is CAISESSADNQPQHF.

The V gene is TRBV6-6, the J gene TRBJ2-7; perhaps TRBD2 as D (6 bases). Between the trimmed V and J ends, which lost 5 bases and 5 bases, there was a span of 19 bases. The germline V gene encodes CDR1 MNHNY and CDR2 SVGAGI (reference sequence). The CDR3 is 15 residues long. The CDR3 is CASSAREILGDEQYF. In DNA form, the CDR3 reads TGTGCCAGCAGTGCCCGGGAGATCCTAGGCGACGAGCAGTACTTC.

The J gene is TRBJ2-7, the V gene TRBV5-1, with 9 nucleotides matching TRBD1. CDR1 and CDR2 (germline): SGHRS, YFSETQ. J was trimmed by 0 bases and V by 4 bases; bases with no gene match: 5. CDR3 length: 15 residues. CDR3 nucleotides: TGCGCCAGCAGCGCGGGGACAGGGATCTCCTACGAGCAGTACTTC. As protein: CASSAGTGISYEQYF.